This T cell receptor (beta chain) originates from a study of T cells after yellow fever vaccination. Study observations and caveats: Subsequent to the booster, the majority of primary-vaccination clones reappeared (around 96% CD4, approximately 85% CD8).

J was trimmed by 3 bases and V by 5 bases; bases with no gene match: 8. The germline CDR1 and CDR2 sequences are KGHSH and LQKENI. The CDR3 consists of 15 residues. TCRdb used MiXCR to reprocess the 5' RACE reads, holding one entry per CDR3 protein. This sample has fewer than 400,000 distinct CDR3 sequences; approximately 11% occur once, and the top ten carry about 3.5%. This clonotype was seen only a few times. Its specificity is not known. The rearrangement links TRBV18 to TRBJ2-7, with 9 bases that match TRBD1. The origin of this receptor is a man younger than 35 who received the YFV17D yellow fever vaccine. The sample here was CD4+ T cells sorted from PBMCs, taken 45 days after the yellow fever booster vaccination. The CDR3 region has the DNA TGTGCCAGCTCAACCACAGGGACAGGGAACTACGAGCAGTACTTC. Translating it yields CASSTTGTGNYEQYF.